The 27 T cell receptor beta chains reported below all come from one sample, sequenced in a study of CDR3 diversity in severe acne. TCRdb passed the PCR reads through MiXCR, listing each CDR3 protein once. This repertoire shows over 90,000 distinct CDR3 sequences, 51% found once; its top ten account for around 12%. The sample was blood. These receptors all stem from a male donor with acne.

In the case of this clonotype: No conserved phenylalanine or tryptophan is present at the end of the CDR3, so a read error is the likely explanation. The gene calls are TRBV7-7 and TRBJ2-7, with 10 bases that match TRBD2. In germline, CDR1 is SSHAT, CDR2 FNYEAQ (reference sequence). The CDR3 totals 14 residues. The CDR3 coding sequence is TGTGCTAGCAGCTTAGCGGGGGGCGTATACGAGCAGTACTAC. As protein: CASSLAGGVYEQYY.

Within the sample, this clonotype is medium-sized. The chain carries TRBV20-1 and TRBJ1-2, with D possibly being TRBD1 (5 bases). Germline V gene data show CDR1 as DFQATT and CDR2 as SNEGSKA (reference sequence). This CDR3 region has 12 residues. The V end was cut by 4 bases, the J end by 4 bases, with 10 bases between. The CDR3 bases are TGCAGTGCTAACAGGATGGTCTATGGCTACACCTTC. It encodes CSANRMVYGYTF.

The chain combines TRBV28 with TRBJ1-2, with TRBD1 matching over 10 bases. The length of the CDR3 is 14 residues. CDR1 is MDHEN, CDR2 SYDVKM, per germline. V lost 1 base and J lost 8; bases outside the gene matches: 4. The chain's CDR3 is CASSLLETGGGYTF. CDR3 coding DNA: TGTGCCAGCAGTTTATTGGAGACAGGGGGCGGCTACACCTTC.

J is TRBJ2-7 and V is TRBV6-7, with D perhaps matching TRBD1 or TRBD2 (5 bases each). TRBV6-7 is designated an ORF whose function remains uncertain. Trimming shortened V by 0 bases and J by 0 bases, and 21 bases separated the two germline ends. This CDR3 comprises 19 residues. The CDR3 coding sequence is TGTGCCAGCAGTTACTCTATTGGGGGTGCACCTCCGTGCTCCTACGAGCAGTACTTC. It is translated as CASSYSIGGAPPCSYEQYF.

The V call is TRBV24-1, the J call TRBJ1-3; a possible D gene is TRBD1 (5 bases). Looked up from germline, CDR1 is KGHDR and CDR2 is SFDVKD. Trimming left V 8 bases short and J 0 bases short, with 13 bases between. The CDR3 extends over 15 amino acids. CDR3 residues: CATIQGSCSGNTIYF. CDR3 DNA: TGTGCCACCATCCAGGGTTCATGCTCTGGAAACACCATATATTTT.

This chain's CDR3 is CASSAGSNIYEQYF. CDR3 bases: TGTGCCAGCAGCGCGGGATCAAATATCTACGAGCAGTACTTC. The chain has TRBV9 and TRBJ2-7, with D perhaps TRBD2 (5 bases). Germline assignment: CDR1 SGDLS and CDR2 YYNGEE. CDR3 length: 14 amino acids. V was pared by 3 bases and J by 3 bases, with 13 bases between.

By share, this clonotype ranks as medium-sized. The chain links TRBV15 to TRBJ1-5; TRBD1 agrees at 10 bases. This CDR3 has 13 residues. CDR1 and CDR2 (germline): LNHNV, YYDKDF (reference sequence). Trimming took 8 bases from V and 6 from J; bases not matched to a gene: 4. Here the CDR3 reads CATSRDRGQPQHF. CDR3 bases: TGTGCCACCTCAAGGGACAGGGGTCAGCCCCAGCATTTT.

This rearrangement joins TRBV7-3 to TRBJ2-7; 9 nucleotides match TRBD1. This CDR3 has 13 residues. The ends lost 6 bases at V and 6 bases at J; junction bases unmatched: 6. The germline gives CDR1 SGHTA, CDR2 FQGTGA. The CDR3 sequence is CASRDRGSGEQYF. CDR3 in DNA: TGTGCCAGCAGGGACAGGGGTTCGGGCGAGCAGTACTTC.

Ten or more counts support this clonotype. J is TRBJ2-1 and V is TRBV20-1, with TRBD2 matching 7 bases. With 2 bases clipped from V and 2 bases from J, the junction kept 0 bases outside the gene matches. The CDR3 covers 13 residues. Germline V CDR1 and CDR2: DFQATT, SNEGSKA (reference sequence). DNA of the CDR3: TGCAGTGCTAGACTAGCGGCCTACAATGAGCAGTTCTTC. It translates to CSARLAAYNEQFF.

The J gene is TRBJ1-2, the V gene TRBV12-3 or TRBV12-4; no clear D gene. The ends were cut back, 2 bases at V and 0 bases at J, with 7 bases in the middle. The CDR3 totals 14 residues. The CDR3 region has the DNA TGTGCCAGCAGTTTATCGGCACCTAACTATGGCTACACCTTC. It specifies CASSLSAPNYGYTF.

The sample holds many counts of this clonotype. The J gene is TRBJ2-3, the V gene TRBV29-1; D not resolved. The CDR3 has 15 amino acids. Trimming took off 6 bases at V and 0 bases at J, with 16 bases between the two ends. Germline CDR1 reads SQVTM; CDR2 reads ANQGSEA. DNA for the CDR3: TGCAGCGTCGTTGGCATTATCGGGAGCACAGATACGCAGTATTTT. It translates to CSVVGIIGSTDTQYF.

This clonotype was seen many times. The chain couples TRBV2 to TRBJ2-7; the match to TRBD2 covers 7 bases. Germline V CDR1 and CDR2: SNHLY, FYNNEI. The CDR3 contains 16 residues. The junction had 11 bases not matched to a gene; V was cut back by 6 bases and J by 0 bases. The CDR3 sequence: CASSPEAGRTSYEQYF. The CDR3 bases are TGTGCCAGCAGCCCGGAAGCGGGACGTACCTCCTACGAGCAGTACTTC.

This rearrangement joins TRBV4-3 to TRBJ2-5, with TRBD2 as a possible D gene (5 bases). The germline V gene has CDR1 LGHNA and CDR2 YSLEER. There are 12 residues in the CDR3. V dropped 1 base and J dropped 13 bases, with 13 bases sitting between them. The CDR3 DNA reads as TGCGCCAGCAGCCAAGGAAGGGAGTCAAGGTACTTC. It encodes CASSQGRESRYF.

This chain's CDR3 is CASSRGLGTDTQYF. Here the CDR3 DNA reads TGTGCCAGCAGCAGGGGGCTAGGCACAGATACGCAGTATTTT. The chain has TRBV28 and TRBJ2-3; 8 bases fit TRBD1. V shed 6 bases and J 1 base; nucleotides not matched to a gene: 3. Germline V lookup: CDR1 MDHEN, CDR2 SYDVKM. This CDR3 spans 14 amino acids.

Regarding this clonotype: A much larger clone lies a single base off, so this may be a read error. V gene TRBV11-3 combines with J gene TRBJ2-7; 7 bases are shared with TRBD2. In germline, CDR1 is SGHNT, CDR2 YENEEA. The CDR3 contains 15 residues. Germline trimming cut 0 bases from V and 6 bases from J; bases unmatched to any gene: 8. CDR3 coding DNA: TGTGCCAGCAGCTTAGAGCTTAGCGGGCCATGCGAGCAGTACTTC. This encodes CASSLELSGPCEQYF.

There are many counts of this clonotype. The V gene is TRBV20-1, the J gene TRBJ2-3; the D is unclear. The CDR3 has 14 amino acids. Germline lookup yields CDR1 DFQATT and CDR2 SNEGSKA (reference sequence). The ends were cut back, 4 bases at V and 2 bases at J, with 13 bases in the middle. For the CDR3, the DNA is TGCAGTGCTACCTTTGTATATAACACAGATACGCAGTATTTT. Its translation: CSATFVYNTDTQYF.

Note on this clonotype: This clone may be a read error of a much larger clone one base away. No conserved phenylalanine or tryptophan ends this CDR3, so it is likely a read error. This sequence joins TRBV6-2 or TRBV6-3 and TRBJ2-7; tentative D call: TRBD1 (5 bases). The CDR3 runs to 13 residues. Trimming left V 5 bases short and J 5 bases short, with 13 bases between. Germline values: CDR1 MNHEY, CDR2 SVGEGT. This CDR3 reads CASSRAGPHEQYL. The CDR3 DNA is TGTGCCAGCAGTCGGGCAGGGCCTCACGAGCAGTACCTC.

Concerning this clonotype itself: It may be a read error: a sequence one base away is much more abundant. This chain joins TRBV7-9 and TRBJ1-3; D perhaps matches TRBD1 (6 bases). Germline CDR1 SEHNR, CDR2 FQNEAQ (reference sequence). The CDR3 spans 16 residues. The CDR3 reads CASSFPGAVSGSTIYF. The CDR3, as DNA: TGTGCCAGCAGCTTCCCAGGGGCGGTATCTGGAAGCACCATATATTTT.

J is TRBJ2-7 and V is TRBV10-3; D may match TRBD1 or TRBD2 (5 bases each). The V end was cut by 5 bases, the J end by 1 base, with 15 bases between. Germline V gives CDR1 ENHRY, CDR2 SYGVKD. This CDR3 is 15 amino acids long. This CDR3 reads CAISIGPGASYEQYF. In DNA, the CDR3 is TGTGCCATCAGTATCGGTCCCGGGGCGTCCTACGAGCAGTACTTC.

V usage is TRBV29-1 and J usage is TRBJ1-1; 8 bases align to TRBD1. CDR3 length: 15 amino acids. The ends lost 8 bases at V and 0 bases at J; junction bases unmatched: 11. The germline V gene encodes CDR1 SQVTM and CDR2 ANQGSEA. The CDR3, as DNA: TGCAGCCTTCGCAGGGGGCGGCGGATGAACACTGAAGCTTTCTTT. Protein: CSLRRGRRMNTEAFF.

There are a few counts of this clonotype. The rearrangement uses TRBV6-5 and TRBJ1-5; D remains unclear. CDR1 and CDR2 (germline): MNHEY, SVGAGI. Trimming took 0 bases from V and 4 from J, leaving 10 bases between them. The CDR3 runs 15 residues. CDR3 amino acids: CASSYSVHGNQPQHF. The CDR3 DNA follows: TGTGCCAGCAGTTACTCCGTCCACGGGAATCAGCCCCAGCATTTT.

This rearrangement joins TRBV20-1 to TRBJ1-1; possible D gene TRBD1, 6 bases. The CDR3 is 12 amino acids. Germline V gene sequence: CDR1 DFQATT, CDR2 SNEGSKA (reference sequence). The V gene lost 3 bases and the J gene lost 11 bases, with 16 bases spanning the gap. The CDR3 coding sequence is TGCAGTGCTAGCGAACAGGGCGCGTGGGCTTTCTTT. Encoded protein: CSASEQGAWAFF.

In this sample, this clonotype turned up once. The chain uses TRBV9 and TRBJ2-5; 9 nucleotides align to TRBD1. The CDR3 covers 15 residues. J lost 7 bases, V lost 4 bases, and 11 bases had no gene match. CDR1 is SGDLS, CDR2 YYNGEE, per germline. The CDR3 DNA sequence: TGTGCCAGCAGCCAAGGCGGACAGGGGTATATGACCCAGTACTTC. This codes for CASSQGGQGYMTQYF.

With regard to this clonotype: A read error may produce the germline difference seen at one junction end. V is TRBV20-1 and J is TRBJ2-1, with 10 bases fitting TRBD2. CDR1 and CDR2 from the germline V gene are DFQATT and SNEGSKA (reference sequence). The CDR3 consists of 11 residues. CDR3 sequence (DNA): TGCAGTGCCAGCGGGAGGGTTGAGCAGTGCTTC. It codes for CSASGRVEQCF.

The rearrangement uses TRBV29-1 and TRBJ2-7; D uncertain. This CDR3 is 12 amino acids long. V lost 4 bases and J 5 bases, leaving 12 bases between the germline ends. Germline CDR1 SQVTM, CDR2 ANQGSEA. The CDR3 here is CSVGLAPNEQYF. The CDR3 bases are TGCAGCGTTGGTCTGGCACCTAACGAGCAGTACTTC.

The chain couples TRBV20-1 to TRBJ1-6; 7 bases line up with TRBD1. V gave up 6 bases and J gave up 10 bases; unmatched junction bases: 12. Germline V gene data show CDR1 as DFQATT and CDR2 as SNEGSKA (reference sequence). CDR3 length: 14 amino acids. The CDR3 is CSAEDRAKGSPLHF. The CDR3 DNA reads TGCAGTGCCGAAGACAGGGCGAAAGGGTCACCCCTCCACTTT.

The chain combines TRBV25-1 with TRBJ1-4; D might be TRBD1 (5 bases). This CDR3 is built from 14 residues. V gave up 8 bases and J gave up 7 bases, with 17 bases separating them. The germline CDR1 and CDR2 sequences are MGHDK and SYGVNS. CDR3 residues: CASVSDSAGEKLFF. CDR3 bases: TGTGCCAGCGTTTCCGACAGTGCTGGTGAAAAACTGTTTTTT.